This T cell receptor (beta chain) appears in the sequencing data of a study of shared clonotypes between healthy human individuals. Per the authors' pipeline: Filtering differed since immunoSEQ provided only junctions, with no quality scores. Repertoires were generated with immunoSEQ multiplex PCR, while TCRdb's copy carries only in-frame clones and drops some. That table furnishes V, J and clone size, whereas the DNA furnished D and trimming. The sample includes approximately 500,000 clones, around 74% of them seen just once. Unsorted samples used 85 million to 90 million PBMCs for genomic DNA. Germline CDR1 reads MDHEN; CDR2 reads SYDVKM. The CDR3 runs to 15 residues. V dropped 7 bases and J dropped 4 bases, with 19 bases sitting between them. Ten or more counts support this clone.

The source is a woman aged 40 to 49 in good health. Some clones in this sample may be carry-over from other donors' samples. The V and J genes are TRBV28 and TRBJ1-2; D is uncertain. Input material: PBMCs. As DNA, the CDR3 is TGTGCCAGCAATTCCCGACCCCCGCGCCGCTATGGCTACACCTTC. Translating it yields CASNSRPPRRYGYTF.